The rows below give T cell receptor beta chains drawn from one sample of a study of control samples from healthy donors and cancer patients. Data came from immunoSEQ multiplex PCR; TCRdb stores just in-frame clones and leaves some out. The table has 95,000 to 130,000 clones, 88% seen once; the top ten hold 2% to 3%. The sample consisted of blood. These receptors all stem from an older woman in good health. Both conserved end residues are trimmed from each CDR3.

V gene,CDR3 protein
TRBV4-2,ASSKGTRSSGVRNEQF
TRBV7-3,ASSATSGTEAF
TRBV24-1,ATSDSLGSTDTQY
TRBV5-6,ASSLVSSSYEQY
TRBV3-1/TRBV3-2,ASSSLRIGTHPPEQY
TRBV7-6,ASSSRTSGGDTETQY
TRBV24-1,ATSLGTSTDTQY
TRBV13,ASARDRGLADTQY
TRBV5-6,ASSWGQTNSPLH
TRBV5-5,ASSPGPKLYNEQF
TRBV18,ASSPGVQKNSPLH
TRBV5-1,ASSWGWAESNEKLF
TRBV25-1,ASSLTGGSGANVLT
TRBV19,ASSISGDRGTEAF
TRBV4-1,ASSQTGSLSMNTEAF
TRBV27,ASSGHQGRDEQF
TRBV19,ASSTSGGLGELF
TRBV5-8,ASIPSPGRMFAYT
TRBV11-2,ASSRSVRGLQETQY
TRBV2,ASSEAPIGGKAF
TRBV3-1/TRBV3-2,ASSTPLGDTQY
TRBV5-1,ASSLDIYTGRGYT
TRBV6-5,ASSPGRQETQY
TRBV7-3,ASSLNQNTGELF
TRBV10-1,ASRGYSLLLREQY
TRBV13,ASSPKVLGVGGRQPQH
TRBV6-5,ASSYVTGTNYGYT
TRBV5-6,ASSLRTVKETQY
TRBV18,ASSPGIMDEQY
TRBV16,ASSQFMGPGDQPQH
TRBV10-3,AISESREAGGPYNEQF